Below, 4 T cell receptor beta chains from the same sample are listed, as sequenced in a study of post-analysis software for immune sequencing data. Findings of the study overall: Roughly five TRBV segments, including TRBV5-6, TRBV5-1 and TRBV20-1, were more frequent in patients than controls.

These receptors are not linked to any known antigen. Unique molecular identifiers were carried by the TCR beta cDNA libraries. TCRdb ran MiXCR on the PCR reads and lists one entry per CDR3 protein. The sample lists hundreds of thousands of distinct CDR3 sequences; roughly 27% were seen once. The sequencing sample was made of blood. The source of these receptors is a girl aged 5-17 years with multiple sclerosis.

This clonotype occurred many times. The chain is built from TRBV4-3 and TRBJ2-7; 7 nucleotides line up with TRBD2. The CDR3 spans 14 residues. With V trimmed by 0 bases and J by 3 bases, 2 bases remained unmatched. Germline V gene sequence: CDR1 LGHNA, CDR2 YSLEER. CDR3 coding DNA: TGCGCCAGCAGCCAAGAACGGGAGGACTACGAGCAGTACTTC. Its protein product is CASSQEREDYEQYF.

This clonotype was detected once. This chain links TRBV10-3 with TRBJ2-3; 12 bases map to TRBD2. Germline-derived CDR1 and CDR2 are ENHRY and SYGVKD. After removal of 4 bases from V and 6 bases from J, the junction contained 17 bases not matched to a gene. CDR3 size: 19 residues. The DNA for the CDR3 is TGTGCCATCAGTGTGGACAGGGGGTCGACTAGCGGGAGATCGGATACGCAGTATTTT. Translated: CAISVDRGSTSGRSDTQYF.

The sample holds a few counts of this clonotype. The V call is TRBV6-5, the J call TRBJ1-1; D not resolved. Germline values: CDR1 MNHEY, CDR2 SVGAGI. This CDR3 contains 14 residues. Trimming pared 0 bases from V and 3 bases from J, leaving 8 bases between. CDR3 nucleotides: TGTGCCAGCAGTTACTCGACCGGGGACACTGAAGCTTTCTTT. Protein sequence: CASSYSTGDTEAFF.

CDR3: CSVGAGPFGNQPQHF. Written as DNA, the CDR3 is TGCAGCGTTGGAGCAGGGCCTTTTGGCAATCAGCCCCAGCATTTT. This chain links TRBV29-1 with TRBJ1-5; D may be TRBD1 (5 bases). Germline V gene lookup returns CDR1 SQVTM and CDR2 ANQGSEA. V lost 4 bases and J 2 bases, leaving 15 bases between the germline ends. CDR3 length: 15 amino acids.